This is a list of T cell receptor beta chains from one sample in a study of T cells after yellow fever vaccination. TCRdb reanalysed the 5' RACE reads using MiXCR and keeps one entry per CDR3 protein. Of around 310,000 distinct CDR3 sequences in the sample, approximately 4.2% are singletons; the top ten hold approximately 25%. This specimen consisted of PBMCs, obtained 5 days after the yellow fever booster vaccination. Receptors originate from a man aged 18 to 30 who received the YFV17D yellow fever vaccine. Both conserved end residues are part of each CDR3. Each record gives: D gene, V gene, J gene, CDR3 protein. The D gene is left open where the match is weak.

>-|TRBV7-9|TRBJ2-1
CASSPIRGPGYNEQFF
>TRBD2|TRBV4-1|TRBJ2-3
CASSQHPGLGGADTQYF
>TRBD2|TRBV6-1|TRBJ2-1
CASSVLSGGARNEQFF
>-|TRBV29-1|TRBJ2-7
CSVVSYGDYEQYF
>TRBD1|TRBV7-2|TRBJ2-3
CASCPRTGSTDTQYF
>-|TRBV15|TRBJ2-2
CATSRGGAHTGELFF
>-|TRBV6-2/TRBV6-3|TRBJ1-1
CASSQLAGTPREVTEAFF
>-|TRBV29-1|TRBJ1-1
CSGANRLGTEAFF
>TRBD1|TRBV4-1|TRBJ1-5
CASSPGQGGDQPQHF
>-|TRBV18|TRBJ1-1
CASSPNPSVNTEAFF
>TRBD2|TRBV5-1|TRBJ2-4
CASSSGLAGNIQYF
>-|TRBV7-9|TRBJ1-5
CASSSGDRLNQPQHF
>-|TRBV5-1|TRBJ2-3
CASSLVQGRSDTQYF
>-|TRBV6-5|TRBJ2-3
CASSYSCRQGADTQYF
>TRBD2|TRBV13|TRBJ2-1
CASSFLLAGNEQFF
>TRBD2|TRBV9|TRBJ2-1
CASSVEGSGGRSNEQFF
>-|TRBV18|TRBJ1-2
CASSPPAGANYGYTF
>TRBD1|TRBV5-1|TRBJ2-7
CASSPIDRELDEQYF
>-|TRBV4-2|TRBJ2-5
CASSQDWGGETQYF
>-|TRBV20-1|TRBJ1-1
CSARANTEAFF
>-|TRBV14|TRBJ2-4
CASSKEPRGVKNIQYF
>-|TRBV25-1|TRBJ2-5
CASSEEEGHQETQYF
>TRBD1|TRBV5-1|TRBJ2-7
CASSTGAGYEQYF
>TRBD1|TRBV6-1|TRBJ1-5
CASSNRGFQPQHF
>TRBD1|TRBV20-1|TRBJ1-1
CSARATGALNTEAFF
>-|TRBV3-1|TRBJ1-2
CASSPRGAGGYTF
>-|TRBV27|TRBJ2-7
CASSLGRGNEQYF
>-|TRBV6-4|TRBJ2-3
CASRNQGGGTDTQYF
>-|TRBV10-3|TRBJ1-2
CAISEGTANYGYTF
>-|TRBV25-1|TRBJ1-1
CASSPRPPGVGTEAFF
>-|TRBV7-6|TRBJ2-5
CASSGILETQYF
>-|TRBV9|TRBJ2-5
CASSVSRAETQYF
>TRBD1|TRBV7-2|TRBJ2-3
CASRDGTGRTDTQYF
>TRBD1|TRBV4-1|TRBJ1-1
CASSRGQGVGTEAFF
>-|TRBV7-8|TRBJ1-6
CASSTSTGAYSPLHF
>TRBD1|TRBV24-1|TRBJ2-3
CATAGQGRTDTQYF
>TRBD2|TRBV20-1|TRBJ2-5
CSARLAGQETQYF
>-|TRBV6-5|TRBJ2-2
CASSYGVSTGELFF
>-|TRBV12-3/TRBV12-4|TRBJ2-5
CASRTGTYQETQYF
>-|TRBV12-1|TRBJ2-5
CASSWAGGRRGPSRGETQYF
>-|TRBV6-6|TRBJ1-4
CASSYWANTNEKLFF